This TCR beta chain came from a study of T-cell reconstitution after alpha-beta-depleted transplantation in children. Study-wide findings and caveats: Certain patients had high TCRbeta diversity at day 60, and it came from recipient T cells and thymic progenitors that survived. As was reported, about two months after transplant, alpha-beta T cells came from several hundred expanded graft clones. Newly produced T cells mostly accounted for T-cell counts and diversity one year post-transplant.

CDR1 is SGHKS, CDR2 YYEKEE, per germline (reference sequence). The CDR3 is 14 amino acids. This clonotype was recorded once. The antigen is unknown. Germline and junction disagree at one end, which may indicate a read error. Library preparation (for TCRbeta) was performed with unique molecular identifiers. Using its own MiXCR run on the PCR reads, TCRdb lists one record per CDR3 protein. The data hold 4,000 to 6,000 distinct CDR3 sequences, with around 7% observed a single time. The source material was PBMCs, mostly from graft donor cells, sampled 60 days after TCRalphabeta/CD19-depleted stem cell transplant. The TCR sequence derives from a boy under three years old who had a stem cell transplant for SCID, so the T cells may come from the graft donor. This sequence joins TRBV5-5 and TRBJ2-2; D not resolved. CDR3 sequence: CAISFRIPSGELFF. The CDR3 nucleotides read TGTGCCATCAGCTTTCGGATTCCCAGCGGGGAGCTGTTTTTT.